Below, 5 T cell receptor beta chains from the same sample are listed, as sequenced in a study of control samples from healthy donors and cancer patients. Profiling relied on immunoSEQ multiplex PCR, and the TCRdb table lists in-frame clones only, not all of them. This sample has about 270,000 clones, with roughly 80% found just once. Sample: PBMCs. The origin of the receptors is a woman aged 60 to 75 with lung cancer.

The chain joins TRBV5-4 to TRBJ2-7; no clear D gene. V was clipped by 2 bases and J by 0 bases, with 9 bases between them. Germline CDR1 reads SGHNT; CDR2 reads YYREEE (reference sequence). The length of the CDR3 is 14 residues. The CDR3: CASSLDATSYEQYF. CDR3 nucleotide sequence: TGTGCCAGCAGCTTAGACGCCACCTCCTACGAGCAGTACTTC.

V and J are TRBV3-1 (or the pseudogene TRBV3-2) and TRBJ1-1, with D perhaps TRBD1 (6 bases). Trimming took 6 bases from V and 2 from J, leaving 10 bases between them. The length of the CDR3 is 13 residues. Germline loops: CDR1 LGHDT, CDR2 YNNKEL (reference sequence). CDR3 sequence reads: CASRRGGNTEAFF. The CDR3 DNA reads TGTGCCAGCAGACGGGGGGGCAACACTGAAGCTTTCTTT.

V and J are TRBV18 and TRBJ2-1, with 8 positions matching TRBD1. The V gene's germline CDR1 is KGHSH and CDR2 LQKENI. V shed 2 bases, J shed 5 bases, and the junction held 11 bases outside the gene matches. There are 17 residues in the CDR3. This CDR3 is CASSPTAGGPGNNEQFF. DNA for the CDR3: TGTGCCAGCTCACCAACTGCAGGGGGCCCGGGGAACAATGAGCAGTTCTTC.

The chain recombines TRBV4-2 with TRBJ1-1; D gene ambiguous. This CDR3 has 16 amino acids. The ends were cut back, 1 base at V and 0 bases at J, with 12 bases in the middle. Germline V gene lookup returns CDR1 LGHNA and CDR2 YNFKEQ. In nucleotides, the CDR3 is TGTGCCAGCAGCCAAGTTTCCGGCAGAATGAACACTGAAGCTTTCTTT. As protein: CASSQVSGRMNTEAFF.

The chain recombines TRBV5-1 with TRBJ2-5; maybe TRBD1 (7 bases). Germline V lookup: CDR1 SGHRS, CDR2 YFSETQ. V lost 7 bases, J lost 4 bases, and 14 bases lay in between. This CDR3 region has 13 residues. CDR3 amino acids: CASALQGGETQYF. Written as DNA, the CDR3 is TGCGCCAGCGCACTCCAGGGGGGAGAGACCCAGTACTTC.